Below are 11 T cell receptor beta chains sequenced from a single sample in a study of shared clonotypes between healthy human individuals. The table came from immunoSEQ multiplex PCR; TCRdb's copy has only in-frame clones and leaves some out. The sample contains more than 450,000 clones, 79% of which appear only once. The sequenced material came from PBMCs. These receptors were obtained from a woman aged 40 to 55 in good health. Some clones in this sample may be carry-over from other donors' samples.

This chain joins TRBV10-3 and TRBJ2-3, with TRBD1 identical over 7 bases. The CDR3 is made up of 15 amino acids. The V segment lost 10 bases and the J segment 0 bases; nucleotides outside the gene matches: 10. CDR1 is ENHRY, CDR2 SYGVKD, per germline. Here the CDR3 reads CASNPGTASTDTQYF. DNA of the CDR3: TGTGCCAGCAACCCAGGGACAGCTAGCACAGATACGCAGTATTTT.

As concerns this clone: Other DNA sequences within the sample encode an identical CDR3. The chain carries TRBV7-3 and TRBJ2-2, with D maybe TRBD2 (6 bases). Per germline, CDR1 SGHTA and CDR2 FQGTGA. V was pared by 5 bases and J by 2 bases, with 15 bases between. The CDR3 sequence is 16 residues long. The CDR3 region is CASSPHGGSNTGELFF. Written as DNA, the CDR3 is TGTGCCAGCAGCCCCCATGGAGGGAGTAACACCGGGGAGCTGTTTTTT.

The chain recombines TRBV2 with TRBJ2-2; TRBD2 might be the D (5 bases). Germline CDR1 and CDR2: SNHLY and FYNNEI. Trimming took 6 bases from V and 0 from J, leaving 11 bases between them. The CDR3 has 15 amino acids. The DNA for the CDR3 is TGTGCCAGCAGCGGCGGGCGCGCGAACACCGGGGAGCTGTTTTTT. Amino acid sequence: CASSGGRANTGELFF.

Note on this clone: Distinct nucleotide sequences in the sample also encode this CDR3. The chain employs TRBV2 and TRBJ2-1; D is unclear. The CDR3 loop spans 15 amino acids. Germline CDR1 and CDR2: SNHLY and FYNNEI. V gave up 2 bases and J gave up 0 bases, with 8 bases separating them. CDR3 DNA: TGTGCCAGCAGTGAAAGGCGCGGCTCCTACAATGAGCAGTTCTTC. Residues: CASSERRGSYNEQFF.

The table lists this clone with a few counts. The chain links TRBV7-2 to TRBJ1-1; D unclear. The CDR3 contains 13 residues. CDR1 is SGHTA and CDR2 is FQGNSA in the germline V gene. The V end was cut by 5 bases, the J end by 10 bases, with 17 bases between. The CDR3 protein is CASSLRTVEGAFF. The CDR3 DNA follows: TGTGCCAGCAGCCTAAGGACTGTCGAAGGAGCTTTCTTT.

The genes are TRBV7-2 and TRBJ2-7, with D unclear. Germline CDR1 and CDR2: SGHTA and FQGNSA. The V and J ends lost 1 base and 4 bases respectively, with 8 bases between them. The CDR3 has 13 residues. The CDR3 DNA sequence: TGTGCCAGCAGCTTAGGGTGGCAGTACGAGCAGTACTTC. Translation gives CASSLGWQYEQYF.

The CDR3 nucleotides read TGTGCCAGCAGCTTTGACGGGAGGGCCAACACCGGGGAGCTGTTTTTT. It encodes CASSFDGRANTGELFF. This chain uses TRBV5-5 with TRBJ2-2; 8 bases match TRBD2. V lost 2 bases and J lost 2; bases outside the gene matches: 5. The CDR3 is 16 residues long. The germline V gene encodes CDR1 SGHKS and CDR2 YYEKEE (reference sequence). Drawing the rest from reference TRBV5-5 and TRBJ2-2, the complete variable domain is DAGVTQSPTHLIKTRGQQVTLRCSPISGHKSVSWYQQVLGQGPQFIFQYYEKEERGRGNFPDRFSARQFPNYSSELNVNALLLGDSALYLCASSFDGRANTGELFFGEGSRLTVL.

The J gene is TRBJ1-2, the V gene TRBV4-2, with D unclear. The germline V gene has CDR1 LGHNA and CDR2 YNFKEQ. CDR3 length equals 15 residues. Trimming took off 5 bases at V and 8 bases at J, with 21 bases between the two ends. The DNA for the CDR3 is TGTGCCAGCAGCTTCCTTGATTTCGGGCCGGGGGGCTACACCTTC. This encodes CASSFLDFGPGGYTF.

The chain couples TRBV5-5 to TRBJ2-7; the D gene is possibly TRBD1 (6 bases). Between the trimmed V and J ends, which lost 2 bases and 0 bases, there was a span of 21 bases. The CDR3 loop spans 18 amino acids. The germline V gene encodes CDR1 SGHKS and CDR2 YYEKEE (reference sequence). CDR3 in DNA: TGTGCCAGCAGCTTACTGGAGGTCCAGGGGATATTCTCCTACGAGCAGTACTTC. Its translation is CASSLLEVQGIFSYEQYF.

This clone was counted a single time. The rearrangement links TRBV7-8 to TRBJ1-1; D gene uncertain. Trimming took 1 base from V and 7 from J, leaving 7 bases between them. CDR1 is SGHVS and CDR2 is FQNEAQ in the germline V gene. The CDR3 has 12 amino acids. This CDR3 reads CASSLGVFEAFF. The CDR3, as DNA: TGTGCCAGCAGCTTAGGAGTTTTTGAAGCTTTCTTT. Together with reference TRBV7-8 and TRBJ1-1, the CDR3 gives the full variable domain: GAGVSQSPRYKVAKRGQDVALRCDPISGHVSLFWYQQALGQGPEFLTYFQNEAQLDKSGLPSDRFFAERPEGSVSTLKIQRTQQEDSAVYLCASSLGVFEAFFGQGTRLTVV.

The chain carries TRBV19 and TRBJ2-3; 7 bases line up with TRBD2. CDR3 size: 13 residues. Germline V gene data show CDR1 as LNHDA and CDR2 as SQIVND (reference sequence). J lost 0 bases, V lost 11 bases, and 5 bases had no gene match. The CDR3 loop is CAAGGTSTDTQYF. The CDR3 DNA is TGTGCCGCCGGGGGGACCAGCACAGATACGCAGTATTTT.